A selection of T cell receptor beta chains follows, all from one sample in a study of blood T cells in healthy people across ages. TCRdb used MiXCR to reprocess the 5' RACE reads, holding one entry per CDR3 protein. The sample carries about 800,000 distinct CDR3 sequences, more than 45% recorded once. Sequenced input: blood. All receptors derive from a man under 40 in good health. Both conserved end residues are part of each CDR3. D genes are given only for firm matches. The size of a clone is reported for some rows only, either as once, few or many, or as a class for expanded clones.

j_gene: TRBJ1-2; d_gene: TRBD1; v_gene: TRBV5-1; abundance: .; CDR3aa: CASSLRGTGSGTNYGYTF; CDR3nt: TGCGCCAGCAGCTTGCGTGGGACAGGGTCAGGGACTAACTATGGCTACACCTTC
j_gene: TRBJ1-2; d_gene: .; v_gene: TRBV29-1; abundance: .; CDR3aa: CSVPNRQGHGYTF; CDR3nt: TGCAGCGTTCCCAACCGCCAGGGACACGGCTACACCTTC
j_gene: TRBJ2-7; d_gene: .; v_gene: TRBV7-2; abundance: few; CDR3aa: CASGIPGYEQYF; CDR3nt: TGTGCCAGCGGAATCCCGGGGTACGAGCAGTACTTC
j_gene: TRBJ2-5; d_gene: .; v_gene: TRBV25-1; abundance: .; CDR3aa: CASSEMKETQYF; CDR3nt: TGTGCCAGCAGTGAAATGAAAGAGACCCAGTACTTC
j_gene: TRBJ2-5; d_gene: .; v_gene: TRBV20-1; abundance: once; CDR3aa: CSARGPETQYF; CDR3nt: TGCAGTGCTAGAGGGCCAGAGACCCAGTACTTC
j_gene: TRBJ1-6; d_gene: TRBD1; v_gene: TRBV6-6; abundance: .; CDR3aa: CASSPSGGGNSPLHF; CDR3nt: TGTGCCAGCAGTCCGTCAGGGGGCGGAAATTCACCCCTCCACTTT
j_gene: TRBJ2-1; d_gene: TRBD2; v_gene: TRBV2; abundance: .; CDR3aa: CASSGGSGRAREQFF; CDR3nt: TGTGCCAGCAGTGGGGGTAGCGGGAGGGCCCGTGAGCAGTTCTTC
j_gene: TRBJ2-1; d_gene: .; v_gene: TRBV19; abundance: .; CDR3aa: CASSISSRSYNEQFF; CDR3nt: TGTGCCAGTAGTATATCCAGTCGCTCCTACAATGAGCAGTTCTTC
j_gene: TRBJ2-3; d_gene: .; v_gene: TRBV11-2; abundance: .; CDR3aa: CASSKGGKADTQYF; CDR3nt: TGTGCCAGCAGCAAGGGGGGGAAAGCAGATACGCAGTATTTT
j_gene: TRBJ1-2; d_gene: .; v_gene: TRBV6-1; abundance: .; CDR3aa: CASRRGGIYGYTF; CDR3nt: TGTGCCAGCAGGAGAGGGGGGATCTATGGCTACACCTTC
j_gene: TRBJ2-1; d_gene: TRBD2; v_gene: TRBV10-3; abundance: .; CDR3aa: CAIGLAGGPKAEQFF; CDR3nt: TGTGCCATCGGTTTAGCGGGAGGGCCTAAGGCTGAGCAGTTCTTC
j_gene: TRBJ2-5; d_gene: .; v_gene: TRBV6-2/TRBV6-3; abundance: many; CDR3aa: CASSPLFGGQETQYF; CDR3nt: TGTGCCAGCAGCCCCCTCTTCGGCGGACAAGAGACCCAGTACTTC
j_gene: TRBJ2-1; d_gene: .; v_gene: TRBV20-1; abundance: few; CDR3aa: CSARTPSGRYNEQFF; CDR3nt: TGCAGTGCTCGCACTCCCTCCGGGAGATACAATGAGCAGTTCTTC
j_gene: TRBJ2-3; d_gene: .; v_gene: TRBV7-2; abundance: few; CDR3aa: CASCRDFSTDTQYF; CDR3nt: TGTGCCAGCTGTCGGGACTTCAGCACAGATACGCAGTATTTT
j_gene: TRBJ2-3; d_gene: .; v_gene: TRBV10-3; abundance: .; CDR3aa: CAIRGTLLDTDTQYF; CDR3nt: TGTGCCATCAGGGGGACTCTTCTTGATACAGATACGCAGTATTTT
j_gene: TRBJ2-7; d_gene: .; v_gene: TRBV7-2; abundance: .; CDR3aa: CASSQDLVGLYEQYF; CDR3nt: TGTGCCAGCAGCCAGGACCTGGTCGGCCTCTACGAGCAGTACTTC
j_gene: TRBJ1-2; d_gene: .; v_gene: TRBV7-2; abundance: .; CDR3aa: CAGSPNTGGAGGYTF; CDR3nt: TGTGCCGGCAGCCCTAACACGGGGGGGGCGGGTGGCTACACCTTC
j_gene: TRBJ2-3; d_gene: .; v_gene: TRBV10-3; abundance: .; CDR3aa: CAISDFYGGGGTDTQYF; CDR3nt: TGTGCCATCAGTGATTTCTACGGCGGGGGCGGCACAGATACGCAGTATTTT
j_gene: TRBJ2-5; d_gene: TRBD2; v_gene: TRBV24-1; abundance: .; CDR3aa: CATSDSGLAGEAQYF; CDR3nt: TGTGCCACCAGTGATTCGGGACTAGCGGGCGAGGCCCAGTACTTC
j_gene: TRBJ1-4; d_gene: .; v_gene: TRBV5-4; abundance: few; CDR3aa: CASKDWLNGNEKLFF; CDR3nt: TGTGCCAGCAAGGATTGGCTGAACGGCAATGAAAAACTGTTTTTT
j_gene: TRBJ2-5; d_gene: TRBD2; v_gene: TRBV27; abundance: few; CDR3aa: CASSYLAGGQETQYF; CDR3nt: TGTGCCAGCAGTTACCTAGCGGGGGGCCAAGAGACCCAGTACTTC
j_gene: TRBJ2-7; d_gene: TRBD2; v_gene: TRBV5-1; abundance: .; CDR3aa: CASSLDPGGTYEQYF; CDR3nt: TGCGCCAGCAGCTTGGACCCGGGAGGGACCTACGAGCAGTACTTC
j_gene: TRBJ2-1; d_gene: TRBD1; v_gene: TRBV7-6; abundance: .; CDR3aa: CASSPRIGTGFNEQFF; CDR3nt: TGTGCCAGCAGCCCCCGGATCGGGACAGGGTTTAATGAGCAGTTCTTC
j_gene: TRBJ2-7; d_gene: .; v_gene: TRBV11-2; abundance: .; CDR3aa: CASSLALHIDEQYF; CDR3nt: TGTGCCAGCAGCTTAGCCCTACATATCGACGAGCAGTACTTC
j_gene: TRBJ2-1; d_gene: TRBD1; v_gene: TRBV10-3; abundance: .; CDR3aa: CAITRLWTGASYNEQFF; CDR3nt: TGTGCCATCACGCGGCTTTGGACAGGGGCGTCCTACAATGAGCAGTTCTTC
j_gene: TRBJ2-5; d_gene: .; v_gene: TRBV5-1; abundance: .; CDR3aa: CASSGYGDINNEQYF; CDR3nt: TGCGCCAGCAGCGGGTATGGGGACATCAACAATGAGCAGTACTTC
j_gene: TRBJ2-7; d_gene: .; v_gene: TRBV7-6; abundance: .; CDR3aa: CASSLVLSRGNEQYF; CDR3nt: TGTGCCAGCAGCTTAGTCCTATCACGGGGGAATGAGCAGTACTTC
j_gene: TRBJ2-7; d_gene: .; v_gene: TRBV10-3; abundance: .; CDR3aa: CAISESTRGHEQYF; CDR3nt: TGTGCCATCAGTGAGTCTACACGTGGGCACGAGCAGTACTTC
j_gene: TRBJ1-5; d_gene: .; v_gene: TRBV12-3/TRBV12-4; abundance: .; CDR3aa: CASSLALVEPQHF; CDR3nt: TGTGCCAGCAGTTTAGCGCTGGTAGAGCCCCAGCATTTT
j_gene: TRBJ1-2; d_gene: .; v_gene: TRBV15; abundance: .; CDR3aa: CATIQQGGGYTF; CDR3nt: TGTGCCACCATTCAACAGGGAGGTGGCTACACCTTC
j_gene: TRBJ1-1; d_gene: .; v_gene: TRBV5-1; abundance: .; CDR3aa: CASSLAPAPEAFF; CDR3nt: TGCGCCAGCAGCTTGGCCCCGGCTCCTGAAGCTTTCTTT
j_gene: TRBJ1-1; d_gene: TRBD1; v_gene: TRBV28; abundance: .; CDR3aa: CAGGGQASGDTEAFF; CDR3nt: TGTGCCGGCGGAGGACAGGCGAGTGGAGACACTGAAGCTTTCTTT
j_gene: TRBJ2-5; d_gene: TRBD2; v_gene: TRBV2; abundance: .; CDR3aa: CASSERGGQYF; CDR3nt: TGTGCCAGCAGTGAAAGGGGAGGGCAGTACTTC
j_gene: TRBJ1-4; d_gene: TRBD1; v_gene: TRBV3-1; abundance: .; CDR3aa: CATGQAEKLFF; CDR3nt: TGTGCCACCGGACAGGCTGAAAAACTGTTTTTT
j_gene: TRBJ2-1; d_gene: TRBD2; v_gene: TRBV27; abundance: few; CDR3aa: CASRIAGGATYNEQFF; CDR3nt: TGTGCCAGCAGAATAGCGGGAGGGGCGACCTACAATGAGCAGTTCTTC
j_gene: TRBJ2-5; d_gene: .; v_gene: TRBV29-1; abundance: few; CDR3aa: CSTGTDGRGLETQYF; CDR3nt: TGCAGCACGGGAACCGACGGACGAGGGTTAGAGACCCAGTACTTC
j_gene: TRBJ1-4; d_gene: .; v_gene: TRBV2; abundance: few; CDR3aa: CASSEEGVVRTNEKLFF; CDR3nt: TGTGCCAGCAGTGAAGAAGGGGTAGTAAGAACTAATGAAAAACTGTTTTTT
j_gene: TRBJ2-3; d_gene: .; v_gene: TRBV10-3; abundance: .; CDR3aa: CAISDLSRDTQYF; CDR3nt: TGTGCCATCAGTGATCTGAGCAGGGATACGCAGTATTTT
j_gene: TRBJ2-1; d_gene: TRBD2; v_gene: TRBV5-1; abundance: .; CDR3aa: CASSPSPLAGGRNEQFF; CDR3nt: TGCGCCAGCAGCCCAAGTCCTTTAGCGGGGGGGCGCAATGAGCAGTTCTTC
j_gene: TRBJ2-1; d_gene: TRBD2; v_gene: TRBV4-1; abundance: .; CDR3aa: CASSQFGSGGYNEQFF; CDR3nt: TGCGCCAGCAGCCAATTCGGGAGCGGGGGGTACAATGAGCAGTTCTTC
j_gene: TRBJ1-4; d_gene: .; v_gene: TRBV4-1; abundance: few; CDR3aa: CASSQLIGQVYEKLFF; CDR3nt: TGCGCCAGCAGCCAATTGATCGGACAAGTTTATGAAAAACTGTTTTTT
j_gene: TRBJ2-7; d_gene: .; v_gene: TRBV29-1; abundance: few; CDR3aa: CSAAGTPGFYEQYF; CDR3nt: TGCAGCGCCGCCGGGACGCCGGGGTTCTACGAGCAGTACTTC
j_gene: TRBJ1-6; d_gene: .; v_gene: TRBV27; abundance: .; CDR3aa: CASSLKYDSPLHF; CDR3nt: TGTGCCAGCAGCCTAAAGTATGATTCACCCCTCCACTTT
j_gene: TRBJ1-2; d_gene: .; v_gene: TRBV20-1; abundance: .; CDR3aa: CSAWIGSIYGYTF; CDR3nt: TGCAGTGCTTGGATTGGAAGTATCTATGGCTACACCTTC
j_gene: TRBJ1-2; d_gene: .; v_gene: TRBV6-1; abundance: few; CDR3aa: CASSGGGQSSGYTF; CDR3nt: TGTGCCAGCAGTGGGGGGGGACAAAGTAGCGGCTACACCTTC
j_gene: TRBJ1-6; d_gene: .; v_gene: TRBV6-6; abundance: .; CDR3aa: CATHGRRGSPLHF; CDR3nt: TGTGCCACGCATGGGCGTCGGGGTTCACCCCTCCACTTT
j_gene: TRBJ2-6; d_gene: .; v_gene: TRBV2; abundance: few; CDR3aa: CASSEGRVLTF; CDR3nt: TGTGCCAGCAGTGAAGGGCGGGTCCTGACTTTC
j_gene: TRBJ2-3; d_gene: .; v_gene: TRBV18; abundance: .; CDR3aa: CASSTATASTDTQYF; CDR3nt: TGTGCCAGCTCAACAGCGACAGCTAGCACAGATACGCAGTATTTT
j_gene: TRBJ2-1; d_gene: TRBD2; v_gene: TRBV15; abundance: .; CDR3aa: CAHSSGGGNEQFF; CDR3nt: TGTGCCCACTCTAGCGGGGGGGGCAATGAGCAGTTCTTC
j_gene: TRBJ2-4; d_gene: TRBD2; v_gene: TRBV7-9; abundance: .; CDR3aa: CASSLAISGGPSWGEQYF; CDR3nt: TGTGCCAGCAGCTTAGCGATATCGGGAGGGCCCTCATGGGGTGAGCAGTACTTC
j_gene: TRBJ1-1; d_gene: TRBD1; v_gene: TRBV20-1; abundance: .; CDR3aa: CSAQPGTGGSNTEAFF; CDR3nt: TGCAGTGCTCAGCCGGGGACAGGGGGCAGTAACACTGAAGCTTTCTTT
j_gene: TRBJ2-7; d_gene: TRBD1; v_gene: TRBV15; abundance: .; CDR3aa: CATSVGQGGEQYF; CDR3nt: TGTGCCACCAGCGTAGGACAGGGTGGCGAGCAGTACTTC
j_gene: TRBJ2-7; d_gene: TRBD1; v_gene: TRBV2; abundance: .; CDR3aa: CASSPGTGRLEQYF; CDR3nt: TGTGCCAGCAGTCCCGGGACAGGGCGGCTCGAGCAGTACTTC
j_gene: TRBJ2-1; d_gene: TRBD2; v_gene: TRBV7-2; abundance: .; CDR3aa: CASNLAGVTGNEQFF; CDR3nt: TGTGCCAGCAACCTAGCGGGAGTAACGGGCAATGAGCAGTTCTTC
j_gene: TRBJ2-7; d_gene: .; v_gene: TRBV4-2; abundance: .; CDR3aa: CASSQMGDLAYEQYF; CDR3nt: TGTGCCAGCAGCCAGATGGGAGACTTAGCCTACGAGCAGTACTTC